Presented here are 5 T cell receptor beta chains from one specimen sequenced in a study of shared T cell receptors in the human thymus (dated by TCRdb to the early 2020s). The library came from the immunoSEQ multiplex PCR assay. This is the immuneACCESS table as TCRdb keeps it, with only in-frame sequences that have V and J called. A part of the clones is gone; compared with another copy, unresolved V genes explain less than half, and the rest is unexplained. The sample table shows roughly 710,000 clones, and approximately 83% are seen once. The biggest ten clones account for more than 0.01% of the sample. These data are also associated with another study on human thymus T cells.

The sample consisted of thymocytes. These receptors originate from a girl under three years old with a congenital heart defect. Donor details come from another sample of the same person, matched by shared clones.

This clone was observed once. V and J are TRBV6-4 and TRBJ2-3; D possibly corresponds to TRBD2 (5 bases). V lost 4 bases and J 6 bases, leaving 17 bases between the germline ends. Per germline, CDR1 MRHNA and CDR2 SNTAGT. CDR3 size: 15 residues. Here the CDR3 reads CASSADIAKVDTQYF. The DNA of the CDR3 is TGTGCCAGCAGTGCCGACATAGCGAAAGTGGATACGCAGTATTTT.

This chain uses TRBV4-3 with TRBJ2-3, with 11 nucleotides matching TRBD2. This CDR3 contains 17 residues. Germline CDR1 is LGHNA and CDR2 is YSLEER. V was clipped by 0 bases and J by 2 bases; unmatched bases: 4. The CDR3 sequence is CASSQDGGLAVTDTQYF. The CDR3 coding sequence is TGCGCCAGCAGCCAAGACGGGGGACTAGCGGTCACAGATACGCAGTATTTT.

The gene calls are TRBV27 and TRBJ1-2, with D perhaps matching TRBD1 (6 bases). The V end lost 5 bases, the J end lost 7 bases, and 20 bases lay between the germline ends. The V gene's germline CDR1 is MNHEY and CDR2 SMNVEV (reference sequence). The CDR3 is made up of 15 amino acids. The CDR3 sequence: CASSPHQQGEGGYTF. CDR3 nucleotides: TGTGCCAGCAGTCCCCACCAACAGGGCGAGGGTGGCTACACCTTC.

The rearrangement links TRBV10-1 to TRBJ2-4, with TRBD2 as a possible D gene (5 bases). CDR1 and CDR2 from the germline V gene are WNHNN and SYGVQD (reference sequence). CDR3 length: 14 residues. Trimming took 3 bases from V and 0 from J, leaving 6 bases between them. CDR3 sequence reads: CASSEGLAKNIQYF. The CDR3 nucleotides read TGCGCCAGCAGTGAAGGACTAGCCAAAAACATTCAGTACTTC.

This chain uses TRBV11-2 with TRBJ1-1, with 7 bases lining up with TRBD1. V shed 0 bases and J 5 bases; nucleotides not matched to a gene: 6. CDR1 SGHAT and CDR2 FQNNGV come from the germline V gene. This CDR3 comprises 15 residues. The CDR3 loop reads CASSLETTGVTEAFF. For the CDR3, the DNA is TGTGCCAGCAGCTTAGAGACTACAGGGGTTACTGAAGCTTTCTTT.